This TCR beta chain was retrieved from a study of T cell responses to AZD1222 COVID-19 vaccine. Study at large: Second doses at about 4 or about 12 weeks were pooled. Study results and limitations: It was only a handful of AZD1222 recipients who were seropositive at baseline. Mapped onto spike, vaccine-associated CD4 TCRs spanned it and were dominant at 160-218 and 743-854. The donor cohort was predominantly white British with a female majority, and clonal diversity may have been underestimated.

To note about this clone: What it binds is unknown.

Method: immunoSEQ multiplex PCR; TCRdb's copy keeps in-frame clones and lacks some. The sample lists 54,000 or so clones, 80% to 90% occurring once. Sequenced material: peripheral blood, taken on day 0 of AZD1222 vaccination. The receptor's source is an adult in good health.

As DNA, the CDR3 is TGTGCCAGCAGTCAGGAGGGCCATGGCTACACCTTC. Translation gives CASSQEGHGYTF. This chain uses TRBV2 with TRBJ1-2; D uncertain. Germline lookup yields CDR1 SNHLY and CDR2 FYNNEI. The CDR3 loop spans 12 amino acids. The ends were cut back, 5 bases at V and 6 bases at J, with 10 bases in the middle.